The rows below give T cell receptor beta chains drawn from one sample of a study of T cells in Graves' hyperthyroidism and ophthalmopathy. TCRdb itself ran the multiplex PCR reads through MiXCR, one entry per CDR3 protein. The sample lists some 350,000 distinct CDR3 sequences, 25% seen once, with more than 60% in the top ten. Sample: blood. Receptors were obtained from a man aged 45 to 65 with Graves' hyperthyroidism. Both conserved end residues are part of each CDR3. The D gene is left open where the match is weak. Where a row states a size, it is once, few, many or the class of an expanded clone; other rows omit it.

j_gene	abundance	v_gene	d_gene	CDR3aa	CDR3nt
TRBJ2-1	NA	TRBV6-1	NA	CASSDPRGSQRLDEQFF	TGTGCCAGCAGTGATCCTAGGGGGAGCCAGAGGTTGGATGAGCAGTTCTTC
TRBJ2-7	few	TRBV6-1	NA	CASSPTGAAASYEQYF	TGTGCCAGCAGCCCTACGGGGGCAGCCGCTTCCTACGAGCAGTACTTC
TRBJ2-6	NA	TRBV12-3/TRBV12-4	TRBD1	CASSRRTGSGANVLTF	TGTGCCAGCAGCCGAAGGACAGGATCTGGGGCCAACGTCCTGACTTTC
TRBJ2-1	few	TRBV19	NA	CASSAGPYTEQFF	TGTGCCAGTAGTGCGGGGCCCTACACTGAGCAGTTCTTC
TRBJ2-7	NA	TRBV7-4	NA	CASSFPSYEQYF	TGTGCCAGCAGCTTCCCGTCCTACGAGCAGTACTTC
TRBJ2-5	many	TRBV11-3	NA	CASSLGDQLQETQYF	TGTGCCAGCAGCTTAGGGGACCAACTACAAGAGACCCAGTACTTC
TRBJ2-1	NA	TRBV6-1	NA	CASSEARRRGYNEQFF	TGTGCCAGCAGTGAAGCGCGCAGACGGGGATACAATGAGCAGTTCTTC
TRBJ2-1	NA	TRBV6-1	NA	CASSEARWNSYNEQFF	TGTGCCAGCAGTGAAGCGCGGTGGAACTCCTACAATGAGCAGTTCTTC
TRBJ2-7	few	TRBV6-5	NA	CASSYSGRRTYEQYF	TGTGCCAGCAGTTACTCGGGGAGGAGGACCTACGAGCAGTACTTC
TRBJ2-5	few	TRBV29-1	NA	CSAATVMETQYF	TGCAGCGCCGCGACAGTGATGGAGACCCAGTACTTC
TRBJ1-1	many	TRBV6-1	NA	CASSEFQGTTNTEAFF	TGTGCCAGCAGTGAGTTCCAGGGCACAACGAACACTGAAGCTTTCTTT
TRBJ1-2	NA	TRBV2	TRBD1	CASSDDRGNGYTF	TGTGCCAGCAGTGACGACAGGGGTAATGGCTACACCTTC
TRBJ2-7	NA	TRBV30	TRBD1	CACGQGDYEQYF	TGTGCCTGCGGACAGGGGGACTACGAGCAGTACTTC
TRBJ1-2	few	TRBV14	TRBD1	CASSRDRAYYGYTF	TGTGCCAGCAGCCGGGACAGGGCGTACTATGGCTACACCTTC
TRBJ2-2	NA	TRBV19	NA	CASSIDGVVRELFF	TGTGCCAGTAGTATAGATGGGGTTGTCAGGGAGCTGTTTTTT
TRBJ1-2	NA	TRBV30	NA	CAWSAGWGSYGYTF	TGTGCCTGGAGTGCCGGGTGGGGATCCTATGGCTACACCTTC
TRBJ2-7	NA	TRBV9	NA	CASSPHMRRYEQYF	TGTGCCAGCAGCCCTCACATGCGACGGTACGAGCAGTACTTC
TRBJ2-5	once	TRBV15	NA	CATSRAGRQETQYF	TGTGCCACCAGCAGAGCCGGCAGGCAAGAGACCCAGTACTTC
TRBJ2-2	NA	TRBV5-1	NA	CASSLFSSPGELFF	TGCGCCAGCAGCTTGTTCAGTAGCCCCGGGGAGCTGTTTTTT
TRBJ2-4	NA	TRBV30	NA	CAWSRGTKNIQYF	TGTGCCTGGAGTAGGGGGACCAAAAACATTCAGTACTTC
TRBJ1-4	NA	TRBV3-1	NA	CASSPRTNEKLFF	TGTGCCAGCAGCCCACGGACTAATGAAAAACTGTTTTTT
TRBJ2-3	many	TRBV6-1	NA	CASLDRGGTDTQYF	TGTGCCAGCCTGGACAGAGGGGGCACAGATACGCAGTATTTT
TRBJ1-2	NA	TRBV20-1	TRBD1	CSATRQGVYGYTF	TGCAGTGCCACCAGACAGGGGGTCTATGGCTACACCTTC
TRBJ2-7	NA	TRBV6-1	TRBD1	CASRDRAEGTGYEQYF	TGTGCCAGCAGGGACCGGGCCGAGGGGACAGGCTACGAGCAGTACTTC